These T cell receptor beta chains were read from a single sample in a study of T cell repertoires in cytomegalovirus infection. TCRdb itself ran the reads through MiXCR, one entry per CDR3 protein. This sample has 150,000 to 200,000 distinct CDR3 sequences, with about a sixth found just once. Sequenced input: CD8+ T cells from PBMCs. The receptors were sampled from a human donor in good health (CMV status not recorded). Some clones in this sample may be carry-over from other donors' samples. CDR3s include the opening cysteine and the closing phenylalanine or tryptophan. The D gene is left open where the match is weak. The listing skips clone size in some rows; elsewhere it reads once, few, many or a size class.

j_call,d_call,v_call,clone_size,cdr3_aa,cdr3_nt
TRBJ1-1,TRBD1,TRBV19,few,CASIHSGTDNTEAFF,TGTGCCAGTATCCACTCCGGGACAGATAACACTGAAGCTTTCTTT
TRBJ2-7,.,TRBV12-3/TRBV12-4,.,CASSFVVGAGRIDEQYF,TGTGCCAGCAGTTTTGTTGTAGGGGCAGGGCGGATCGACGAGCAGTACTTC
TRBJ1-5,TRBD1,TRBV7-9,few,CASSLNRGSEPQHF,TGTGCCAGCAGCTTAAACAGGGGGTCGGAGCCCCAGCATTTT
TRBJ2-7,.,TRBV19,.,CASSYGARTYEQYF,TGTGCCAGTAGTTACGGGGCAAGAACCTACGAGCAGTACTTC
TRBJ1-1,.,TRBV7-2,.,CASSLDGGQTEAFF,TGTGCCAGCAGCCTAGACGGGGGCCAGACTGAAGCTTTCTTT
TRBJ1-5,.,TRBV6-2/TRBV6-3,.,CASSYAKKNGNQPQHF,TGTGCCAGCAGTTACGCGAAAAAGAACGGCAATCAGCCCCAGCATTTT
TRBJ2-7,.,TRBV7-9,.,CASSQVVSADEQYF,TGTGCCAGCAGCCAGGTGGTTAGTGCCGACGAGCAGTACTTC
TRBJ2-2,TRBD2,TRBV7-2,.,CASSLARGLSGELFF,TGTGCCAGCAGCTTAGCGAGGGGACTAAGTGGGGAGCTGTTTTTT
TRBJ2-6,TRBD1,TRBV29-1,few,CSVVQGETTTGANVLTF,TGCAGCGTTGTACAGGGGGAAACTACAACTGGGGCCAACGTCCTGACTTTC
TRBJ2-2,.,TRBV29-1,.,CSVEVGFGGTGELFF,TGCAGCGTTGAAGTAGGGTTCGGTGGCACCGGGGAGCTGTTTTTT
TRBJ2-2,.,TRBV7-9,.,CASSDGHTQNTGELFF,TGTGCCAGCAGCGACGGACACACCCAGAACACCGGGGAGCTGTTTTTT
TRBJ2-2,.,TRBV29-1,few,CSVEDRGHTLPGELFF,TGCAGCGTTGAAGATCGCGGACACACCTTACCCGGGGAGCTGTTTTTT
TRBJ2-3,.,TRBV20-1,few,CSARDTYSGRAITDTQYF,TGCAGTGCTAGGGACACTTACAGTGGCAGGGCGATCACAGATACGCAGTATTTT
TRBJ1-5,TRBD1,TRBV25-1,once,CASSPTGSQPQHF,TGTGCCAGCAGTCCGACAGGGAGTCAGCCCCAGCATTTT
TRBJ2-1,TRBD1,TRBV6-1,.,CASITNRGRYNEQFF,TGTGCCAGCATTACGAACAGGGGGCGTTACAATGAGCAGTTCTTC
TRBJ2-3,.,TRBV12-3/TRBV12-4,.,CASSPGVPDTQYF,TGTGCCAGCAGCCCGGGGGTCCCAGATACGCAGTATTTT
TRBJ1-2,.,TRBV7-9,.,CASSFQLIQGTYGYTF,TGTGCCAGCAGCTTCCAGCTTATACAGGGTACCTATGGCTACACCTTC
TRBJ2-2,TRBD1,TRBV15,.,CATSRGRQGLTTGELFF,TGTGCCACCAGCAGAGGTCGACAGGGGCTGACCACCGGGGAGCTGTTTTTT
TRBJ1-3,.,TRBV12-3/TRBV12-4,many,CASSLAPGRNEVAF,TGTGCCAGCAGTTTAGCGCCGGGACGGAACGAGGTGGCGTTC
TRBJ2-2,.,TRBV6-5,.,CASSYSSGTAPHTGELFF,TGTGCCAGCAGTTACTCGAGCGGGACAGCTCCTCACACCGGGGAGCTGTTTTTT
TRBJ1-5,TRBD1,TRBV12-3/TRBV12-4,few,CASSLTQGAHQPQHF,TGTGCCAGCAGCCTTACACAGGGGGCGCATCAGCCCCAGCATTTT
TRBJ2-6,.,TRBV14,few,CASSQGARSSGANVLTF,TGTGCCAGCAGCCAAGGGGCCCGGAGCTCTGGGGCCAACGTCCTGACTTTC
TRBJ2-3,.,TRBV7-8,.,CASSFPIDGGRRDTQYF,TGTGCCAGCAGCTTCCCCATCGATGGGGGGCGCAGAGATACGCAGTATTTT
TRBJ2-1,TRBD2,TRBV2,few,CASRDGTSGTSYNEQFF,TGTGCCAGCAGGGACGGGACTAGCGGGACCTCCTACAATGAGCAGTTCTTC
TRBJ1-5,.,TRBV7-2,.,CASSSNTGFYSNQPQHF,TGTGCCAGCAGCTCCAATACAGGATTCTATAGCAATCAGCCCCAGCATTTT
TRBJ2-1,.,TRBV20-1,.,CSAPPESSYNEQFF,TGCAGTGCTCCACCCGAATCCTCCTACAATGAGCAGTTCTTC
TRBJ2-1,TRBD2,TRBV25-1,.,CASSEPPETSVYNEQFF,TGTGCCAGCAGTGAGCCCCCGGAGACTAGCGTCTACAATGAGCAGTTCTTC
TRBJ1-1,.,TRBV29-1,.,CSVEGRQMNTEAFF,TGCAGCGTTGAGGGGCGGCAGATGAACACTGAAGCTTTCTTT
TRBJ2-4,TRBD2,TRBV7-4,few,CASSPPGGLAGAKNIQYF,TGTGCCAGCAGCCCTCCGGGGGGGCTGGCCGGGGCCAAAAACATTCAGTACTTC
TRBJ2-2,.,TRBV6-6,.,CASSYAPVSANTGELFF,TGTGCCAGCAGTTACGCACCTGTATCCGCGAACACCGGGGAGCTGTTTTTT
TRBJ2-1,TRBD2,TRBV7-9,.,CASSPQGLAGGGYNEQFF,TGTGCCAGCAGCCCACAGGGACTAGCGGGGGGGGGCTACAATGAGCAGTTCTTC
TRBJ2-7,.,TRBV7-8,few,CASSLSSRDAYLYDEQYF,TGTGCCAGCAGCTTATCTTCCAGGGACGCCTACCTATATGACGAGCAGTACTTC
TRBJ1-2,.,TRBV7-2,many,CASSLVGRRALNYGYTF,TGTGCCAGCAGCTTAGTAGGCAGGAGGGCCCTTAACTATGGCTACACCTTC
TRBJ2-4,.,TRBV5-1,.,CASSLDGREVAKNIQYF,TGCGCCAGCAGCTTGGATGGCAGAGAAGTAGCCAAAAACATTCAGTACTTC
TRBJ1-5,.,TRBV4-2,few,CASSPSNLRDTLGKAQPQHF,TGTGCCAGCAGCCCCTCAAACCTCCGGGACACCCTCGGGAAGGCGCAGCCCCAGCATTTT
TRBJ1-2,.,TRBV6-1,.,CASSEDNQSGYTF,TGTGCCAGCAGTGAGGACAACCAAAGTGGCTACACCTTC
TRBJ1-3,.,TRBV13,.,CASSSEAGNTIYF,TGTGCCAGCAGCTCGGAAGCTGGAAACACCATATATTTT
TRBJ2-3,TRBD1,TRBV7-2,few,CASSQSRGPDTQYF,TGTGCCAGCAGCCAGAGCAGGGGGCCAGATACGCAGTATTTT